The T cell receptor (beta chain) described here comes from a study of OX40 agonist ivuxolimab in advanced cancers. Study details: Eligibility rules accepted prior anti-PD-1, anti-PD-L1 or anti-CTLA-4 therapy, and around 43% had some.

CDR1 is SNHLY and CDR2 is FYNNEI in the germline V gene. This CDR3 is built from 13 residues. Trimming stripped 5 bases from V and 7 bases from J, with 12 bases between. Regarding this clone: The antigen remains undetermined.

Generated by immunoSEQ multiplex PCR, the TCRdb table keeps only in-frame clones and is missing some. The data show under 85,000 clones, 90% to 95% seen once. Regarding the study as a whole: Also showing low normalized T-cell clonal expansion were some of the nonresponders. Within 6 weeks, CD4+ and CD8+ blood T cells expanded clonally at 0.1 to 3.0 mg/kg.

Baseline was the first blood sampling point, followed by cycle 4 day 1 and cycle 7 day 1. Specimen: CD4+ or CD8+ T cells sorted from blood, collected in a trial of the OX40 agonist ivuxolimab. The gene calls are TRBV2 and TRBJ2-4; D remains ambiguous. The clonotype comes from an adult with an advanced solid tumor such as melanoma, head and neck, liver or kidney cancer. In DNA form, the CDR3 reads TGTGCCAGCAGTACCGACGGTGCGAACATTCAGTACTTC. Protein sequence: CASSTDGANIQYF.